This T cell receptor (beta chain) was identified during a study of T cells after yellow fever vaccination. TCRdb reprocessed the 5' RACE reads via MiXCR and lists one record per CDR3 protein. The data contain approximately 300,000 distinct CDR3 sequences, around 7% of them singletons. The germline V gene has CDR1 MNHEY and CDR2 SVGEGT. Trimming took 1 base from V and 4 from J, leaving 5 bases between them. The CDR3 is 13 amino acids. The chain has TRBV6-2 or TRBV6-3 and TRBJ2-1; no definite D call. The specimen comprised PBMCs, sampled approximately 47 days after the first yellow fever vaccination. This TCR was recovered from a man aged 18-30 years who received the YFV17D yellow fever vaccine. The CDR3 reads CASSYFAYNEQFF. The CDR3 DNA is TGTGCCAGCAGTTACTTCGCTTACAATGAGCAGTTCTTC.